The source of this TCR beta chain is a study of T cell responses to AZD1222 COVID-19 vaccine. Assay: immunoSEQ multiplex PCR; the TCRdb copy retains only in-frame clones and omits some. The top ten clones hold 4% to 4.5% of a sample with 100,000 to 150,000 clones, approximately 92% of them seen once. Concerning this clone: Its cognate antigen is unknown.

With 0 bases removed from V and 8 bases from J, the gap between germline ends came to 10 bases. The CDR3 is 13 amino acids. Study observations and caveats: White British ancestry dominated among donors, who included more females, and clonal diversity was possibly underestimated. Vaccine-associated CD4 TCRs spanned spike, dominant at 160-218 and 743-854. The study found Spike-specific TCR breadth and depth rose after two AZD1222 doses.

The gene calls are TRBV12-3 or TRBV12-4 and TRBJ1-2; no clear D gene. The sequence derives from an adult who received the MenACWY meningococcal vaccine as a control. Sequenced material: peripheral blood, taken 28 days after the second dose of the MenACWY control vaccine. CDR3 residues: CASSLAGIGGYTF. CDR3 DNA: TGTGCCAGCAGTTTAGCAGGGATCGGGGGCTACACCTTC.